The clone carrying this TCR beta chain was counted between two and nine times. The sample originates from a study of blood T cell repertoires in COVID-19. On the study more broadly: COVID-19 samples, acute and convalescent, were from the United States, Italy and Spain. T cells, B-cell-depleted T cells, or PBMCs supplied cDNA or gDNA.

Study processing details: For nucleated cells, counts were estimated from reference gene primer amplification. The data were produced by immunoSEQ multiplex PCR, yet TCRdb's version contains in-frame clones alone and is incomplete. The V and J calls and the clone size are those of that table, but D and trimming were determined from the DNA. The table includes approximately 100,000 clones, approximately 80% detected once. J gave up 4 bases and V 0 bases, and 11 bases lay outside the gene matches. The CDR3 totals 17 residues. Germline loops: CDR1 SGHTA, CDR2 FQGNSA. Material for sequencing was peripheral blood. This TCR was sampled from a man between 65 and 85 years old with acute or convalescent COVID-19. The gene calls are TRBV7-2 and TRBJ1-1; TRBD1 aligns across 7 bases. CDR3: CASSLALGGTLGTEAFF. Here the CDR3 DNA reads TGTGCCAGCAGCTTAGCGTTAGGGGGCACCTTGGGCACTGAAGCTTTCTTT. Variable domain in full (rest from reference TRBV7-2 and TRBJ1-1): GAGVSQSPSNKVTEKGKDVELRCDPISGHTALYWYRQSLGQGLEFLIYFQGNSAPDKSGLPSDRFSAERTGGSVSTLTIQRTQQEDSAVYLCASSLALGGTLGTEAFFGQGTRLTVV.